This paragraph covers one T cell receptor beta chain sequence. No antigen is known for it. The data originate from a study of OX40 agonist ivuxolimab in advanced cancers. Study-level background: From 23 to 79 years was the age range, with a mean of about 54 years, and over 80% were male. Overall study results and limits: Clonal expansion was seen in CD4+ and CD8+ blood T cells by week 6 at 0.1 to 3.0 mg/kg.

The assay was immunoSEQ multiplex PCR, and TCRdb's table has in-frame clones only and misses some. The sample lists about 54,000 clones, around 90% seen once, with approximately 8.3% in the top ten. The J segment lost 5 bases and the V segment lost 1 base, leaving 18 bases of the junction unmatched. Germline V gene data show CDR1 as GTSNPN and CDR2 as SVGIG (reference sequence). The CDR3 covers 18 residues. The material sequenced was CD4+ or CD8+ T cells sorted from blood, taken in a trial of the OX40 agonist ivuxolimab. This chain links TRBV30 with TRBJ1-2; TRBD1 agrees at 8 bases. This TCR was recovered from an adult with an advanced solid tumor such as melanoma, head and neck, liver or kidney cancer. DNA for the CDR3: TGTGCCTGGAGTGGGCATTCGGGACAGGATTTTTGGGCGTATGGCTACACCTTC. This sequence encodes CAWSGHSGQDFWAYGYTF.